The rows below give T cell receptor beta chains drawn from one sample of a study of T cells after yellow fever vaccination. TCRdb redid the calling of the 5' RACE reads with MiXCR, one entry per CDR3 protein. This sample yields some 400,000 distinct CDR3 sequences, of which 15% to 20% are seen a single time; roughly a sixth belongs to the top ten. The sample here was PBMCs, taken before the yellow fever booster vaccination. The receptor set was obtained from a man aged 18 to 35 who received the YFV17D yellow fever vaccine. Each CDR3 is given with its conserved first and last residue. D genes are given only for firm matches. Size tells how often a clone was seen (once, few, many) or the class of an expanded clone, and some rows leave it out.

- | - | TRBJ2-7 | TRBV6-5 | TGTGCCAGCAGTAGAGGACAAGAGCAGTACTTC | CASSRGQEQYF
TRBD1 | - | TRBJ2-1 | TRBV7-7 | TGTGCCAGCAGCTTGACAGGGGCGATGGGGGAGCAGTTCTTC | CASSLTGAMGEQFF
- | many | TRBJ2-3 | TRBV4-3 | TGCGCCAGCAGCCAAGCAGGAGATACGCAGTATTTT | CASSQAGDTQYF
- | once | TRBJ1-5 | TRBV4-1 | TGCGCCAGCAGCCAAGACGAGGGCTACAATCAGCCCCAGCATTTT | CASSQDEGYNQPQHF
TRBD1 | few | TRBJ2-6 | TRBV11-2 | TGTGCCAGCAGCGACAGGGGGCTTGGGGCCAACGTCCTGACTTTC | CASSDRGLGANVLTF
- | many | TRBJ2-6 | TRBV7-9 | TGTGCCAGCAGCCTGCAAGTGGGGAGTGGGGCCAACGTCCTGACTTTC | CASSLQVGSGANVLTF
TRBD1 | - | TRBJ2-7 | TRBV9 | TGTGCCAGCAGCCCGGGGGACAGGGTTTACGAGCAGTACTTC | CASSPGDRVYEQYF
- | few | TRBJ1-2 | TRBV6-5 | TGTGCCAGCAGTTACCGACCCACGGTTGACCGCTACACCTTC | CASSYRPTVDRYTF
- | many | TRBJ1-5 | TRBV27 | TGTGCCAGCAGTTTTAGGTCGAATCAGCCCCAGCATTTT | CASSFRSNQPQHF
- | many | TRBJ2-1 | TRBV5-1 | TGCGCCAGCAGCTTACAGGGGGGGTCCTACAATGAGCAGTTCTTC | CASSLQGGSYNEQFF
- | many | TRBJ2-6 | TRBV12-3/TRBV12-4 | TGTGCCAGCAGCGATATAAGCTCTGGGGCCAACGTCCTGACTTTC | CASSDISSGANVLTF
- | few | TRBJ2-7 | TRBV4-1 | TGCGCCAGCAGCCAGGGTAACATCAGAGACGAGCAGTACTTC | CASSQGNIRDEQYF
- | many | TRBJ1-3 | TRBV5-1 | TGCGCCAGCAGCTTGGACCCGGTTGGAAACACCATATATTTT | CASSLDPVGNTIYF
- | few | TRBJ1-5 | TRBV6-2/TRBV6-3 | TGTGCCAGCAGTTACGGAGGGGGAGACGCTCAGCCCCAGCATTTT | CASSYGGGDAQPQHF
- | - | TRBJ1-2 | TRBV12-3/TRBV12-4 | TGTGCCAGCAGACCAGACAGCCCAAACTATGGCTACACCTTC | CASRPDSPNYGYTF
TRBD2 | few | TRBJ2-7 | TRBV6-2/TRBV6-3 | TGTGCCAGTGCCGGGACTAGCGACGAGCAGTACTTC | CASAGTSDEQYF